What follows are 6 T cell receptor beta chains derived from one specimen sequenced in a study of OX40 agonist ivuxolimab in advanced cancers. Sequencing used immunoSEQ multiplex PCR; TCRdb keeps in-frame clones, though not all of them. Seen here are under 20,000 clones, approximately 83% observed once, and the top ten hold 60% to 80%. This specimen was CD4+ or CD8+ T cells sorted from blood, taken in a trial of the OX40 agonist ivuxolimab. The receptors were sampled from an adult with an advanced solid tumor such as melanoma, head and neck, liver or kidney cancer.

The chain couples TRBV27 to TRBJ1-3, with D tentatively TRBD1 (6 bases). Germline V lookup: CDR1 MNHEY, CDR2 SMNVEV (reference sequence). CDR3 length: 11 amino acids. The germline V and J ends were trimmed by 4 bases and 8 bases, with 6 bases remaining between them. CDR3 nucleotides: TGTGCCAGCAGTTCAGGGGACACCATATATTTT. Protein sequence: CASSSGDTIYF.

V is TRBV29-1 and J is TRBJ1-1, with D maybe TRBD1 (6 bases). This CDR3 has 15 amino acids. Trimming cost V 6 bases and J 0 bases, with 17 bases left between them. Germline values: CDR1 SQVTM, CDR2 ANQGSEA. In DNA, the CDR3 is TGCAGCGTCGAGGGGGGGCGGTTCATGAACACTGAAGCTTTCTTT. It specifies CSVEGGRFMNTEAFF.

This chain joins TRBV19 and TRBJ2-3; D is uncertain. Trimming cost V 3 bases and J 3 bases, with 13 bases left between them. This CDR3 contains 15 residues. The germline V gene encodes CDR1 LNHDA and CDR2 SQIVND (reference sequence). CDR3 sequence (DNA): TGTGCCAGTAGTATGGGCGGCACAACAACAGATACGCAGTATTTT. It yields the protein CASSMGGTTTDTQYF.

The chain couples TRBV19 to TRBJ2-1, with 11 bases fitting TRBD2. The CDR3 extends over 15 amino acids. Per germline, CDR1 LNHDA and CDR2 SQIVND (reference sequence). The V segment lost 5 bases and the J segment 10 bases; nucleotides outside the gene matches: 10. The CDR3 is CASSPTSGSTNEQFF. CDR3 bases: TGTGCCAGTAGTCCAACTAGCGGGAGTACAAACGAGCAGTTCTTC. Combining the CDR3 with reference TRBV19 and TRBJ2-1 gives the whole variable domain DGGITQSPKYLFRKEGQNVTLSCEQNLNHDAMYWYRQDPGQGLRLIYYSQIVNDFQKGDIAEGYSVSREKKESFPLTVTSAQKNPTAFYLCASSPTSGSTNEQFFGPGTRLTVL.

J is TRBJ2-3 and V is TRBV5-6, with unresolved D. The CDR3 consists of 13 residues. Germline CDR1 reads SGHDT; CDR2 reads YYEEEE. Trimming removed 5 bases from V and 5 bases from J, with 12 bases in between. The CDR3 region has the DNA TGTGCCAGCAGTCACGCGTACGGAGATACGCAGTATTTT. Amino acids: CASSHAYGDTQYF. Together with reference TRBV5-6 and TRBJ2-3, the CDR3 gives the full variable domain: DAGVTQSPTHLIKTRGQQVTLRCSPKSGHDTVSWYQQALGQGPQFIFQYYEEEERQRGNFPDRFSGHQFPNYSSELNVNALLLGDSALYLCASSHAYGDTQYFGPGTRLTVL.

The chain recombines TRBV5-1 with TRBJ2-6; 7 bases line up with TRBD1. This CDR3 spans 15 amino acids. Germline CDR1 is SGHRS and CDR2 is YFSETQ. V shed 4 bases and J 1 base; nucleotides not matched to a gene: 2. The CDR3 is CASSQGVSGANVLTF. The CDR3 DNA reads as TGCGCCAGCAGCCAGGGGGTTTCTGGGGCCAACGTCCTGACTTTC.